This T cell receptor beta chain derives from a study of T cell responses to AZD1222 COVID-19 vaccine. The table came from immunoSEQ multiplex PCR; TCRdb's copy has only in-frame clones and leaves some out. The sample holds some 150,000 clones, roughly 90% seen once. This clonotype was obtained from an adult who received the AZD1222 COVID-19 vaccine. This specimen consisted of peripheral blood, obtained 28 days after the second AZD1222 dose.

The CDR3 coding sequence is TGTGCCAGCAGCCTTTGGGTGATGACTGAAGCTTTCTTT. As protein: CASSLWVMTEAFF. The chain uses TRBV12-3 or TRBV12-4 and TRBJ1-1; the D is unclear. The length of the CDR3 is 13 residues. V shed 6 bases and J shed 5 bases, with 13 bases lying between them.